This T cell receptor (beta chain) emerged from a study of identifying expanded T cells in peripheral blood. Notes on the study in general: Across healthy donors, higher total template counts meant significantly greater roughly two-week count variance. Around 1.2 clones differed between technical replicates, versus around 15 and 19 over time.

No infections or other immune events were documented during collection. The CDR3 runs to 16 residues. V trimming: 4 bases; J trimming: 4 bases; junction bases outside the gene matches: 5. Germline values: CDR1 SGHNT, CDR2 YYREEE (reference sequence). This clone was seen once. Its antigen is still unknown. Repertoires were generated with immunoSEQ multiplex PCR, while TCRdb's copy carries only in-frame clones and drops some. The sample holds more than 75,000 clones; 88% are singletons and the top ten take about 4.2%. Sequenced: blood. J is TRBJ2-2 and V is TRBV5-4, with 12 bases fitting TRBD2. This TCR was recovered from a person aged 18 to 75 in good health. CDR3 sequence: CASSPLAGGGTGELFF. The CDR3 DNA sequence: TGTGCCAGCAGCCCACTAGCGGGGGGAGGCACCGGGGAGCTGTTTTTT.